Sequencing of this T cell receptor (beta chain) was carried out in a study of CD8 T cells in ankylosing spondylitis. The study's findings and limits: Typical of ankylosing spondylitis blood, it appeared, was a TCR beta motif of roughly eight highly homologous variants.

TCRdb re-derived calls from the 5' RACE reads in MiXCR, one entry per CDR3 protein. The sample has approximately 220,000 distinct CDR3 sequences, more than 9% seen once; the top ten hold about 20%. CDR1 and CDR2 (germline): DFQATT, SNEGSKA (reference sequence). The CDR3 is 14 residues long. Trimming removed 5 bases from V and 5 bases from J; junction bases left unmatched: 8. This clonotype was seen ten or more times. Its antigen is still unknown. The V gene is TRBV20-1, the J gene TRBJ2-2; TRBD2 matches 7 bases. Specimen: blood, either unsorted or a sorted T cell fraction (not recorded which). This TCR derives from a male donor with ankylosing spondylitis or in good health (not recorded which). The CDR3: CSARGRGVTGELFF. CDR3 DNA sequence: TGCAGTGCTCGAGGCCGGGGGGTGACCGGGGAGCTGTTTTTT.